These 32 T cell receptor beta chains originate from one sample sequenced in a study of T-cell reconstitution after alpha-beta-depleted transplantation in children. Unique molecular identifiers were incorporated during preparation of the TCRbeta library. MiXCR, run by TCRdb on the PCR reads, gives a single entry per CDR3 protein. The sample carries 140,000 to 150,000 distinct CDR3 sequences, around 9% recorded once. The starting material was PBMCs, mostly from graft donor cells, obtained 180 days after TCRalphabeta/CD19-depleted stem cell transplant. The receptors stem from a female patient aged 2-10 years who had a stem cell transplant for congenital amegakaryocytic thrombocytopenia, so the T cells may come from the graft donor.

This clonotype was counted at least ten times. V gene TRBV27 combines with J gene TRBJ1-4; 8 bases line up with TRBD1. With V trimmed by 6 bases and J by 8 bases, 11 bases remained unmatched. Germline assignment: CDR1 MNHEY and CDR2 SMNVEV (reference sequence). This CDR3 region has 15 residues. The CDR3 sequence is CASSRTWTGNEKLFF. The CDR3 bases are TGTGCCAGCAGCCGAACATGGACAGGGAACGAAAAACTGTTTTTT.

The table lists this clonotype with a count of one. This chain connects TRBV6-2 or TRBV6-3 to TRBJ2-3, with 12 bases identical to TRBD1. This CDR3 has 15 amino acids. Germline V lookup: CDR1 MNHEY, CDR2 SVGEGT. V lost 6 bases and J lost 6; bases outside the gene matches: 7. CDR3 amino acids: CASRGQGAYWDTQYF. The CDR3 DNA is TGTGCCAGCAGGGGACAGGGGGCTTATTGGGATACGCAGTATTTT.

V usage is TRBV19 and J usage is TRBJ1-1; 9 nucleotides match TRBD1. Germline CDR1 and CDR2: LNHDA and SQIVND (reference sequence). The junction had 9 bases not matched to a gene; V was cut back by 4 bases and J by 3 bases. The CDR3 has 16 amino acids. This CDR3 is CASSSFWDREDTEAFF. The CDR3 coding sequence is TGTGCCAGTAGTAGTTTCTGGGACAGGGAGGACACTGAAGCTTTCTTT. The variable domain in full, completed from reference TRBV19 and TRBJ1-1, reads DGGITQSPKYLFRKEGQNVTLSCEQNLNHDAMYWYRQDPGQGLRLIYYSQIVNDFQKGDIAEGYSVSREKKESFPLTVTSAQKNPTAFYLCASSSFWDREDTEAFFGQGTRLTVV.

In its sample, this clonotype was seen many times. The chain has TRBV20-1 and TRBJ2-5; possible D gene TRBD2, 5 bases. In germline, CDR1 is DFQATT, CDR2 SNEGSKA (reference sequence). The CDR3 length is 12 residues. Trimming stripped 2 bases from V and 4 bases from J, with 8 bases between. CDR3 region: CSARTGRETQYF. The CDR3 DNA reads as TGCAGTGCTAGAACGGGAAGAGAGACCCAGTACTTC.

At least ten counts were recorded for this clonotype. The J gene is TRBJ2-1, the V gene TRBV12-3 or TRBV12-4; the match to TRBD2 covers 8 bases. The J segment lost 9 bases and the V segment lost 6 bases, leaving 10 bases of the junction unmatched. The CDR3 is 14 amino acids. The DNA of the CDR3 is TGTGCCAGCAGCCGTTCCGGGACTAGGGTTGAGCAGTTCTTC. This sequence encodes CASSRSGTRVEQFF.

The sample holds many counts of this clonotype. CDR3 amino acids: CSARLAGTGYEKLFF. Here the CDR3 DNA reads TGCAGTGCTAGACTCGCCGGGACAGGGTATGAAAAACTGTTTTTT. The chain combines TRBV20-1 with TRBJ1-4; 9 bases are a match to TRBD1. Germline lookup yields CDR1 DFQATT and CDR2 SNEGSKA (reference sequence). V lost 2 bases to trimming and J lost 6 bases; unmatched junction nucleotides: 7. The CDR3 loop spans 15 amino acids.

As regards this clonotype: A read error may be the cause here, since a much bigger clone is one base away. The missing conserved phenylalanine or tryptophan at the end of this CDR3 makes a read error likely. This chain uses TRBV20-1 with TRBJ2-7, with TRBD2 identical over 9 bases. This CDR3 spans 12 amino acids. Germline V gene lookup returns CDR1 DFQATT and CDR2 SNEGSKA (reference sequence). The trim removed 4 bases at V and 2 bases at J, leaving 0 bases unmatched. CDR3 sequence reads: CSATSGTYEQYS. CDR3 bases: TGCAGTGCTACTAGCGGGACCTACGAGCAGTACTCC.

This clonotype was observed a handful of times. V usage is TRBV16 and J usage is TRBJ1-5, with a weak D call TRBD1 (6 bases). The germline V and J ends were trimmed by 5 bases and 4 bases, with 15 bases remaining between them. Germline V CDR1 and CDR2: KGHSY, FQNENV. This CDR3 is 15 amino acids long. DNA of the CDR3: TGTGCCAGCAGCGCCGGGACAACTAAGAATCAGCCCCAGCATTTT. The encoded protein is CASSAGTTKNQPQHF.

The table lists this clonotype with a few counts. The chain has TRBV5-1 and TRBJ1-5, with unresolved D. The germline V gene has CDR1 SGHRS and CDR2 YFSETQ. The CDR3 covers 16 residues. The germline V and J ends were trimmed by 4 bases and 0 bases, with 14 bases remaining between them. The DNA for the CDR3 is TGCGCCAGCAGCCTTCGGACGGAGTATAGCAATCAGCCCCAGCATTTT. As protein: CASSLRTEYSNQPQHF. Together with reference TRBV5-1 and TRBJ1-5, the CDR3 gives the full variable domain: KAGVTQTPRYLIKTRGQQVTLSCSPISGHRSVSWYQQTPGQGLQFLFEYFSETQRNKGNFPGRFSGRQFSNSRSEMNVSTLELGDSALYLCASSLRTEYSNQPQHFGDGTRLSIL.

This clonotype was detected many times. The chain combines TRBV28 with TRBJ2-3; 9 bases map to TRBD2. V was pared by 6 bases and J by 5 bases, with 9 bases of the junction left unmatched. This CDR3 region has 15 residues. Germline CDR1 reads MDHEN; CDR2 reads SYDVKM. CDR3 region: CASRTVAGVGDTQYF. The CDR3 DNA sequence: TGTGCCAGCAGAACTGTAGCGGGAGTAGGAGATACGCAGTATTTT.

This clonotype was observed many times. The chain joins TRBV6-5 to TRBJ2-3, with a possible D match to TRBD2 (6 bases). The CDR3 runs to 14 residues. V lost 0 bases to trimming and J lost 6 bases, with 10 bases between them. The germline CDR1 and CDR2 sequences are MNHEY and SVGAGI. The CDR3 loop is CASSYSIGGDTQYF. The CDR3 DNA reads TGTGCCAGCAGTTACTCGATCGGAGGGGATACGCAGTATTTT.

This clonotype was picked up many times. The chain combines TRBV12-3 or TRBV12-4 with TRBJ2-7; 8 positions match TRBD2. J was trimmed by 4 bases and V by 1 base; bases with no gene match: 6. This CDR3 has 15 amino acids. The CDR3 loop is CASSLDAGGSYEQYF. In DNA, the CDR3 is TGTGCCAGCAGTTTAGACGCGGGGGGAAGTTACGAGCAGTACTTC.

This clonotype was picked up many times. This chain uses TRBV15 with TRBJ1-1, with TRBD1 as a possible D gene (5 bases). V lost 3 bases and J lost 11, with 13 bases in between. This CDR3 comprises 12 residues. The germline V gene has CDR1 LNHNV and CDR2 YYDKDF (reference sequence). CDR3 sequence (DNA): TGTGCCACCAGCAGGGAGTCCGGGGCTGCTTTCTTT. It translates to CATSRESGAAFF.

This clonotype was picked up a small number of times. The rearrangement links TRBV3-1 to TRBJ2-5; 7 nucleotides line up with TRBD1. Germline lookup yields CDR1 LGHDT and CDR2 YNNKEL (reference sequence). V trimming: 3 bases; J trimming: 3 bases; junction bases outside the gene matches: 19. This CDR3 comprises 19 residues. The CDR3 DNA follows: TGTGCCAGCAGCCACCCTCTAGGGGGCCGACGCGGGCTGAAAGAGACCCAGTACTTC. This translates into CASSHPLGGRRGLKETQYF.

As for this clonotype: A much larger clone sits a single nucleotide away, making a read error possible. This chain connects TRBV10-3 to TRBJ2-6; 7 bases map to TRBD1. Germline CDR1 reads ENHRY; CDR2 reads SYGVKD. CDR3 length: 16 residues. The CDR3 spells CAIGDRVGSGANGLTF. The CDR3 coding sequence is TGTGCCATCGGGGACAGAGTAGGGTCTGGGGCCAACGGCCTGACTTTC.

This clonotype came up many times. The CDR3 spells CASSYTQLNGYTF. Written as DNA, the CDR3 is TGTGCCAGCAGTTATACCCAGTTGAATGGCTACACCTTC. The genes are TRBV6-5 and TRBJ1-2; D remains ambiguous. Germline lookup yields CDR1 MNHEY and CDR2 SVGAGI. The CDR3 runs to 13 residues. Trimming took 3 bases from V and 6 from J, leaving 11 bases between them.

This clonotype was picked up many times. The chain carries TRBV20-1 and TRBJ1-5; weak D call: TRBD1 (5 bases). V was trimmed by 6 bases and J by 5 bases, leaving 11 bases between them. CDR1 is DFQATT and CDR2 is SNEGSKA in the germline V gene (reference sequence). The CDR3 runs 12 residues. The CDR3 loop is CSAKWGYQPQHF. The CDR3 DNA is TGCAGTGCCAAGTGGGGGTATCAGCCCCAGCATTTT.

This clonotype was detected ten times or more. V usage is TRBV7-9 and J usage is TRBJ2-1; 7 bases line up with TRBD2. The germline gives CDR1 SEHNR, CDR2 FQNEAQ (reference sequence). This CDR3 spans 17 amino acids. After removal of 5 bases from V and 13 bases from J, the junction contained 23 bases not matched to a gene. The CDR3 loop reads CASSRIGPLAENPRQFF. In nucleotides, the CDR3 is TGTGCCAGCAGCCGTATAGGACCGCTAGCGGAAAACCCACGTCAGTTCTTC.

This clonotype was counted ten times or more. CDR3 region: CASSSFRGVYEQYF. CDR3 in DNA: TGTGCCAGCAGTTCTTTTAGGGGGGTCTACGAGCAGTACTTC. This chain uses TRBV6-2 or TRBV6-3 with TRBJ2-7; D tentatively reads TRBD1 or TRBD2 (6 bases each). This CDR3 is 14 amino acids long. In germline, CDR1 is MNHEY, CDR2 SVGEGT. With 4 bases removed from V and 3 bases from J, the gap between germline ends came to 13 bases.

This clonotype was seen ten or more times. This chain's CDR3 is CASITPGLAPSTDTQYF. The CDR3, as DNA: TGTGCCAGCATCACGCCGGGACTAGCACCTAGCACAGATACGCAGTATTTT. This chain links TRBV12-3 or TRBV12-4 with TRBJ2-3, with 9 bases aligning to TRBD2. The CDR3 is made up of 17 amino acids. Unmatched junction bases numbered 11, after V lost 7 bases and J lost 0 bases.

In its sample, this clonotype was seen a few times. The chain combines TRBV11-2 with TRBJ2-1; no clear D gene. The CDR3 has 13 residues. Germline V gives CDR1 SGHAT, CDR2 FQNNGV. Trimming took 3 bases from V and 1 from J, leaving 4 bases between them. CDR3 sequence (DNA): TGTGCCAGCAGCTTCCGTTCCTACAATGAGCAGTTCTTC. Protein: CASSFRSYNEQFF. The entire variable domain, with the rest obtained from reference TRBV11-2 and TRBJ2-1, is as follows: EAGVAQSPRYKIIEKRQSVAFWCNPISGHATLYWYQQILGQGPKLLIQFQNNGVVDDSQLPKDRFSAERLKGVDSTLKIQPAKLEDSAVYLCASSFRSYNEQFFGPGTRLTVL.

There are many counts of this clonotype. The chain joins TRBV5-4 to TRBJ2-5; 10 bases match TRBD2. V was clipped by 3 bases and J by 5 bases; unmatched bases: 7. Germline V CDR1 and CDR2: SGHNT, YYREEE (reference sequence). The CDR3 extends over 15 amino acids. The CDR3 protein is CASSSGLAEMETQYF. The CDR3 bases are TGTGCCAGCAGCTCCGGACTAGCGGAAATGGAGACCCAGTACTTC.

This clonotype was seen ten or more times. The genes are TRBV11-1 and TRBJ2-3, with 7 bases lining up with TRBD2. The germline gives CDR1 SGHAT, CDR2 FQDESV (reference sequence). V lost 4 bases to trimming and J lost 4 bases; unmatched junction nucleotides: 5. The CDR3 length is 14 residues. CDR3 region: CASSSFGGSDTQYF. The CDR3 nucleotides are TGTGCCAGCAGCTCCTTCGGGGGGTCAGATACGCAGTATTTT.

CDR3 sequence: CASSGQTDTQYF. As DNA, the CDR3 is TGTGCCAGCAGCGGCCAGACAGATACGCAGTATTTT. The J gene is TRBJ2-3, the V gene TRBV11-2, with no clear D. The CDR3 length is 12 residues. CDR1 SGHAT and CDR2 FQNNGV come from the germline V gene. With 5 bases removed from V and 3 bases from J, the gap between germline ends came to 6 bases.

This clonotype was recorded at least ten times. The chain has TRBV28 and TRBJ2-5; either TRBD1 or TRBD2 may supply D (5 bases each). This CDR3 has 15 residues. CDR1 and CDR2 (germline): MDHEN, SYDVKM. V lost 6 bases and J lost 5, with 19 bases in between. The CDR3 region has the DNA TGTGCCAGCAGCCCCCCCCCCGGGGCTAAGGAGACCCAGTACTTC. Translation: CASSPPPGAKETQYF.

This clonotype has only a few counts. This chain links TRBV20-1 with TRBJ2-2; possible D gene TRBD2, 6 bases. This CDR3 region has 15 residues. V was clipped by 3 bases and J by 3 bases, with 14 bases between them. In germline, CDR1 is DFQATT, CDR2 SNEGSKA (reference sequence). CDR3: CSARFGRLDTGELFF. As DNA, the CDR3 is TGCAGTGCTAGGTTTGGGAGGTTAGACACCGGGGAGCTGTTTTTT.

The count of this clonotype is one. A much larger clone lies a single base off, so this may be a read error. V is TRBV20-1 and J is TRBJ1-1; D remains unclear. This CDR3 is built from 11 residues. Germline values: CDR1 DFQATT, CDR2 SNEGSKA (reference sequence). Trimming stripped 6 bases from V and 5 bases from J, with 10 bases between. The CDR3 spells CSASEQTEAFF. The CDR3 DNA reads TGCAGTGCCAGTGAGCAGACTGAAGCTTTCTTT.

This clonotype was observed a handful of times. This chain connects TRBV18 to TRBJ1-1; D is ambiguous. CDR3 length equals 14 residues. The germline CDR1 and CDR2 sequences are KGHSH and LQKENI. The V end was cut by 6 bases, the J end by 1 base, with 12 bases between. CDR3 region: CASSQGPRNTEAFF. The CDR3 DNA sequence: TGTGCCAGCTCTCAAGGGCCAAGGAACACTGAAGCTTTCTTT.

This clonotype was observed many times. The genes are TRBV10-3 and TRBJ2-7; 9 nucleotides line up with TRBD1. V was clipped by 7 bases and J by 0 bases; unmatched bases: 4. The CDR3 spans 14 residues. Germline loops: CDR1 ENHRY, CDR2 SYGVKD. DNA for the CDR3: TGTGCCATCACCCGGGACAGGGACTCCTACGAGCAGTACTTC. This sequence encodes CAITRDRDSYEQYF.

This clonotype has only a few counts. The CDR3 coding sequence is TGTGCCATCCCACCGAGGAAGTTCTTC. Its translation: CAIPPRKFF. The chain uses TRBV2 and TRBJ2-1; D gene ambiguous. The ends were cut back, 10 bases at V and 14 bases at J, with 12 bases in the middle. CDR3 size: 9 residues. In germline, CDR1 is SNHLY, CDR2 FYNNEI.

This clonotype was observed a handful of times. The chain recombines TRBV5-1 with TRBJ2-3; weak D call: TRBD2 (6 bases). CDR1 and CDR2 from the germline V gene are SGHRS and YFSETQ. This CDR3 contains 14 residues. V was trimmed by 6 bases and J by 0 bases, leaving 11 bases between them. The CDR3 region is CASTLAESTDTQYF. In nucleotides, the CDR3 is TGCGCCAGCACGTTAGCGGAAAGCACAGATACGCAGTATTTT. Drawing the rest from reference TRBV5-1 and TRBJ2-3, the complete variable domain is KAGVTQTPRYLIKTRGQQVTLSCSPISGHRSVSWYQQTPGQGLQFLFEYFSETQRNKGNFPGRFSGRQFSNSRSEMNVSTLELGDSALYLCASTLAESTDTQYFGPGTRLTVL.

The gene calls are TRBV6-2 or TRBV6-3 and TRBJ2-1, with TRBD2 matching 14 bases. Germline CDR1 is MNHEY and CDR2 is SVGEGT. The CDR3 loop spans 15 amino acids. J lost 4 bases, V lost 6 bases, and 2 bases had no gene match. CDR3 sequence (DNA): TGTGCCAGCAGCGGGACTAGCGGGAGTTACAATGAGCAGTTCTTC. Amino acid sequence: CASSGTSGSYNEQFF.